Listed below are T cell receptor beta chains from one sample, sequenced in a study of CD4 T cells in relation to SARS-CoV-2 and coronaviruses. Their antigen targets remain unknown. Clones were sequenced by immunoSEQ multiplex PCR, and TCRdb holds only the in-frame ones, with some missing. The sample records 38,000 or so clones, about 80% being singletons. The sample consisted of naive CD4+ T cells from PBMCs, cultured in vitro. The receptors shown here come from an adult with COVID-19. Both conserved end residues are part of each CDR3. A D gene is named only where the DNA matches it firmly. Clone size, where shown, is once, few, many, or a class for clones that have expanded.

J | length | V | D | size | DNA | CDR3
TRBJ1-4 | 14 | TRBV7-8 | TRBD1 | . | TGTGCCAGCAGCTTCGGGACAGGGGACGAAAAACTGTTTTTT | CASSFGTGDEKLFF
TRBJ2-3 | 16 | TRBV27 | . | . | TGTGCCAGCAGTTTATCCGGGGACCTGCGGACAGATACGCAGTATTTT | CASSLSGDLRTDTQYF
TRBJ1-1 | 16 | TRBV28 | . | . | TGTGCCAGCAGTTTATTGAGGGGCTCCGGGAACACTGAAGCTTTCTTT | CASSLLRGSGNTEAFF
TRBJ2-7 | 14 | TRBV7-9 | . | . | TGTGCCAGCAGCTTCGTAACAGGGTACTACGAGCAGTACTTC | CASSFVTGYYEQYF
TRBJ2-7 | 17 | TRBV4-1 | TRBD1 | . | TGCGCCAGCAGACCGACAGGGAATCCCGGAAGGCAGGGGGAGCAGTACTTC | CASRPTGNPGRQGEQYF
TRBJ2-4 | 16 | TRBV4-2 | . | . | TGTGCCAGCAGCCAGGGACTCTGGGGCGAGGAGCACATTCAGTACTTC | CASSQGLWGEEHIQYF
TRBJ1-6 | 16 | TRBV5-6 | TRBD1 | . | TGTGCCAGCAGCCCGATGACAGGGGCCAGAAATTCACCCCTCCACTTT | CASSPMTGARNSPLHF
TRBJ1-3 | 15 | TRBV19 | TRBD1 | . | TGTGCCAGTAGTGCCAACAGGGGGCCCGGAAACACCATATATTTT | CASSANRGPGNTIYF
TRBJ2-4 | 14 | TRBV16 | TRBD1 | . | TGTGCCAGCAGCCGACCGACAGGGGGCAACATTCAGTACTTC | CASSRPTGGNIQYF
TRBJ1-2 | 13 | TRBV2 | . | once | TGTGCCAGCAGTGAAGTGTTGGACTATGGCTACACCTTC | CASSEVLDYGYTF
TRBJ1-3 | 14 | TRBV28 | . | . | TGTGCCAGCTCTAAACTCGGGTCTGGAAACACCATATATTTT | CASSKLGSGNTIYF
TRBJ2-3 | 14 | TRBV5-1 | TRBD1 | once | TGCGCCAGCAGCCACAGGGGGCAGACAGATACGCAGTATTTT | CASSHRGQTDTQYF
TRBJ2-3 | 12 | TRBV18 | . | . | TGTGCCAGCTCAGCTCCGGGAGTGGCGCAGTATTTT | CASSAPGVAQYF
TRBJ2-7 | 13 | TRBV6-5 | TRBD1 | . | TGTGCCAGCAGCAGGGACAGTACCTACGAGCAGTACTTC | CASSRDSTYEQYF
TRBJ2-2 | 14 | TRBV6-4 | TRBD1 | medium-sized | TGTGCCAGCAGTGAGGGACAGGGCACCGGGGAGCTGTTTTTT | CASSEGQGTGELFF
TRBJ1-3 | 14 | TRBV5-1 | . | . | TGCGCCAGCAGCTTCACCGACGGGGGTGACACCATATATTTT | CASSFTDGGDTIYF
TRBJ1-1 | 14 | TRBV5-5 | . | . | TGTGCCAGCAGCTGGACCCCTGGTGAGACTGAAGCTTTCTTT | CASSWTPGETEAFF
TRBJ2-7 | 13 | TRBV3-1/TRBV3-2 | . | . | TGTGCCAGCAGCCACCGAGACAGGAACGAGCAGTACTTC | CASSHRDRNEQYF
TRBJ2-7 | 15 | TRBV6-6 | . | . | TGTGCCAGCAGCAACGAACGACAGTCCCTCTACGAGCAGTACTTC | CASSNERQSLYEQYF
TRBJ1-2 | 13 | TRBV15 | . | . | TGTGCCACCAGCAAAGACCCAAACTATGGCTACACCTTC | CATSKDPNYGYTF
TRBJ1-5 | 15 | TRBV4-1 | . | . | TGCGCCAGCAGCCAAGTTAGGCTTAAATATCAGCCCCAGCATTTT | CASSQVRLKYQPQHF
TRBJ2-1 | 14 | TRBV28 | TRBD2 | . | TGTGCCAGCACTAGACTAGCGGGAGCAAATGAGCAGTTCTTC | CASTRLAGANEQFF
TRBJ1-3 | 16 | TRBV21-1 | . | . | TGTGCCAGCAGCATGGAGACAGGGAGCTCTGGAAACACCATATATTTT | CASSMETGSSGNTIYF
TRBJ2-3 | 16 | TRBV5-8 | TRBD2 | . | TGTGCCAGCAGATCTTTGACTAGCGGGATGTCAGATACGCAGTATTTT | CASRSLTSGMSDTQYF
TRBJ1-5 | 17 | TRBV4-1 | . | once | TGCGCCAGCAGCCACCCCCCGGGCGGGGGTAAGGATCAGCCCCAGCATTTT | CASSHPPGGGKDQPQHF
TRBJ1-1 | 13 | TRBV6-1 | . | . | TGTGCCAGCAGTGAATTAGAGGGCTGGGTAGCTTTCTTT | CASSELEGWVAFF
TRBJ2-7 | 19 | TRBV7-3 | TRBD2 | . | TGTGCCAGCAGCTTAACGGCCGTCCTAACTAGCGGGAAGGCCTACGAGCAGTACTTC | CASSLTAVLTSGKAYEQYF
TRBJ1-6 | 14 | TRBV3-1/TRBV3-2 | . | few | TGTGCCAGCAGCCCCGCGGTGGCGAATTCACCCCTCCACTTT | CASSPAVANSPLHF
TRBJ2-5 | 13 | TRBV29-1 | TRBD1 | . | TGCAGCCACGCAGGACAGGGTATAGAGACCCAGTACTTC | CSHAGQGIETQYF
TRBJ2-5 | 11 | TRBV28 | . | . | TGTGCCAGCAGGGGATCGGAGACCCAGTACTTC | CASRGSETQYF
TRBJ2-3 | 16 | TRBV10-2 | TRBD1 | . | TGCGCCAGCAGTGAGATTGGACAGGGGATCCCAGATACGCAGTATTTT | CASSEIGQGIPDTQYF
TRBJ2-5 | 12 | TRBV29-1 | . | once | TGCAGCGTTGAGTGGATCTTGGAGACCCAGTACTTC | CSVEWILETQYF
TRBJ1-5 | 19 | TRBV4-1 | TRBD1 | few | TGCGCCAGCAGCCCACGCGTCCGTACCGGGACAGGGTCCCTCTGGCCCCAGCATTTT | CASSPRVRTGTGSLWPQHF
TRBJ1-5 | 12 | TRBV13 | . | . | TGTGCCAGCAGCCTCCTCTCCGGGGGCAAACATTTT | CASSLLSGGKHF
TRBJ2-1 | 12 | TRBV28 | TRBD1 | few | TGTGCCAGCAGGAAAGACAGGGACGAGCAGTTCTTC | CASRKDRDEQFF
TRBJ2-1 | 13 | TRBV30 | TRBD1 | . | TGTGCCTGTTCCCGGGACAGAACCAATGAGCAGTTCTTC | CACSRDRTNEQFF
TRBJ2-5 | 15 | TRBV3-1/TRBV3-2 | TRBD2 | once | TGTGCCAGCAGCCAAGTGGCGGGAGCGGGCGAGACCCAGTACTTC | CASSQVAGAGETQYF
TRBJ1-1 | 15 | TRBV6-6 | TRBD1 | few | TGTGCCAGCAGCCGAACCGGGACAGGGCACACTGAAGCTTTCTTT | CASSRTGTGHTEAFF
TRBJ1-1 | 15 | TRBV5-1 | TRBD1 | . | TGCGCCAGCAGCTTGGAAGGGACAGGGGGTTTCGTAGCTTTCTTT | CASSLEGTGGFVAFF
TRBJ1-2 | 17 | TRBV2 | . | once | TGTGCCAGCAGTGATCCAGGGAAGGCCTTGACCCCCTATGGCTACACCTTC | CASSDPGKALTPYGYTF
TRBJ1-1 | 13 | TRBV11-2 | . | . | TGTGCCAGCAGCTTAGCCGGGAACACTGAAGCTTTCTTT | CASSLAGNTEAFF
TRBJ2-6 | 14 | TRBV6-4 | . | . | TGTGCCAGCAGTGACTCGTTTGGGGCCAACGTCCTGACTTTC | CASSDSFGANVLTF
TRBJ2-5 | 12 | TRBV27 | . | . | TGTGCCAGCAGTCCCCCCCGGGGGACCCAGTACTTC | CASSPPRGTQYF
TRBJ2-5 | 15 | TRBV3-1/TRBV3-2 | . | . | TGTGCCAGCAGCCAAACTTTAACGCCCCAAGAGACCCAGTACTTC | CASSQTLTPQETQYF
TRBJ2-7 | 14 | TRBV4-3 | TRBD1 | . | TGCGCCAGCAGCTGGGACAGGGGGCCGGGCGAGCAGTACTTC | CASSWDRGPGEQYF